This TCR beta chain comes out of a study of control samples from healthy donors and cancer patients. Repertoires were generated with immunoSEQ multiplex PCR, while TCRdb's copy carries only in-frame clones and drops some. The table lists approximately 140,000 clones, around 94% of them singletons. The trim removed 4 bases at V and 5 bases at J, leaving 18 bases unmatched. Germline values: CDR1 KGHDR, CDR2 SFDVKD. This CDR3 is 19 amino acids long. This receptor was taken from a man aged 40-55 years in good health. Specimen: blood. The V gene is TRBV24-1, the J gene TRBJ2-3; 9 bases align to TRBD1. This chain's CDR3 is CATSDPGTGNWIGVDTQYF. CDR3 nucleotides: TGTGCCACCAGTGACCCCGGGACAGGGAATTGGATTGGAGTAGATACGCAGTATTTT.